This paragraph reports one T cell receptor (beta chain). The antigen this receptor binds is unknown. No qualities accompany the bases; no much larger clone lies one base away. This record comes from a study of graft-versus-host responses after intestinal transplantation listed by TCRdb under 2021. For the wider study: The transplants that recipients received were multivisceral, liver-intestinal, or isolated intestinal. Bulk TCR-beta CDR3 sequencing was used to track graft-versus-host and host-versus-graft alloreactive T cell clones in the graft, circulation and bone marrow after intestinal transplantation. The cohort enrolled 20 to 30 intestinal transplant recipients including one retransplant, and a few patients lacking pretransplant specimens were excluded. Rather than being sequenced by the commercial service, samples from a few later patients were sequenced in-house on an Illumina MiSeq and processed with MiXCR. Alloreactive clones were identified by sequencing pre-transplant mixed lymphocyte reaction products and comparing them with unstimulated pre-transplant donor and recipient T cells. A peak of at least 4% donor T cells among recipient peripheral blood mononuclear cells was the definition used for donor T cell macrochimerism. Anti-thymocyte globulin induction was given to all recipients, followed by maintenance tacrolimus and steroids for approximately 3 years.

The investigation overall reported the following: Conclusions were limited by the relatively low number and heterogeneity of intestinal transplant patients. Patients with donor T cell macrochimerism had high GvH to HvG T cell clonal ratios in their allografts. GvH clones turned up in recipient bone marrow, with some appearing earlier in ileal mucosa or blood, a pattern consistent with an intestinal mucosal origin. Early after transplant, declines in HvG clones were associated with peak levels of circulating GvH clones.

Taken with the paper, the label for time point translates to: cells obtained before transplantation from donor or recipient. CD3+CD4+ and CD3+CD8+ populations were FACS-sorted from unstimulated pre-transplant donor and recipient cells taken from spleen or lymph nodes. The CDR3 sequence holds 15 residues, the cysteine and phenylalanine included. Just CDR3 DNA is preserved here, 45 bases in frame from base 1. V sheds 1 base and J sheds 0 bases, leaving 10 bases between their ends. The germline V gene gives CDR1 as SGHDT and CDR2 as YYEEEE. The method was the immunoSEQ multiplex PCR assay. In most patients, genomic DNA was isolated using the Qiagen DNeasy Blood and Tissue Kit and sent frozen to Adaptive Biotechnologies for TCR sequencing. Adaptive Biotechnologies carried out high-throughput TCR-beta CDR3 sequencing of genomic DNA for most patients. In the paper's pipeline: TCR sequencing data were retrieved from Adaptive's ImmunoSEQ software for 15 to 20 patients, whereas a few other patients were processed with MiXCR and VDJtools. To correct CD4 versus CD8 sorting errors, sequences present in both subsets at a frequency ratio below 5:1 were removed. CDR3 nucleotide sequences shared between donor and recipient were removed because their origin could not be assigned. To count as alloreactive, a clone needed at least 2-fold expansion over unstimulated cells and a minimum CFSE-low frequency of 0.002% (template counts) or 0.001% (read counts). A clone was considered mappable if detected in the sequenced pre-transplant spleen, lymph node, or MLR CFSE-low populations of the donor or recipient. Cumulative frequency of alloreactive clones was calculated as a percentage of all sequences weighted by copy number. This immuneACCESS table, as held by TCRdb, lists in-frame sequences with V and J called but not all clones. Of the missing ones, under half trace to an unresolved V gene in checked studies; the others have no known cause. The DNA gave D and trimming, while V, J and clone size come from that table. Present in this sample are more than 95,000 clones, roughly nine tenths of which were seen just once. Jointly, the top ten make up about 1% of the sample.

The TCR sequence derives from a human donor who received an intestinal transplant. This material consisted of unstimulated CD4+ T cells sorted from spleen or lymph node cells, taken before intestinal transplant. The chain is encoded by TRBV5-6 joined to TRBJ1-1; the D gene cannot be named for sure. The encoded CDR3 is CASSLFWTLNTEAFF. The DNA sequence follows: TGTGCCAGCAGCTTGTTCTGGACTTTGAACACTGAAGCTTTCTTT.